This T cell receptor beta chain comes out of a study of cytomegalovirus exposure and HLA in healthy donors. For the study at large: Genotyping showed approximately 81% of over 350 donors falling in the Caucasian-associated ancestry cluster. Study-wide results and limits: It was shown in a later analysis that HLA-associated TCR beta chains were more clonally expanded than other, equally common chains. A missense variant in DCLRE1C was later tied to TCR beta V- and J-gene trimming.

60 Vbeta and 13 Jbeta primers were used in PCR. In the original processing: In a later analysis, 60 million to 90 million unique TCR beta chains included roughly 11 million shared by two or more donors. Repertoires were generated with immunoSEQ multiplex PCR, while TCRdb's copy carries only in-frame clones and drops some. The V and J calls and clone size were taken over from that table, and D and trimming were inferred from the DNA. Among 90,000 to 110,000 clones listed, approximately 71% were seen once. About this clone: No antigen is known for it.

The TCR originated in a man aged 35-49 years in good health and CMV-seronegative. Sequenced input: PBMCs.

DNA of the CDR3: TGTGCCAGCAGCTTGAGGAGGAGGTCCTACGAGCAGTACTTC. The encoded protein is CASSLRRRSYEQYF. J is TRBJ2-7 and V is TRBV7-2, with D perhaps TRBD2 (5 bases). V was clipped by 3 bases and J by 1 base, with 10 bases between them. In germline, CDR1 is SGHTA, CDR2 FQGNSA. CDR3 length: 14 residues.